These 31 T cell receptor beta chains originate from one sample sequenced in a study of vaccination effects on CD4 cells after COVID-19. TCRdb's table, derived via immunoSEQ multiplex PCR, lists solely in-frame clones and lacks some. The sample yields tens of thousands of clones, about 70% seen once. For these TCRs, the target antigens are not known. Viral peptide pool expansion of antigen-specific CD4+ T cells preceded sequencing in the ViraFEST assay. The authors isolated CD4+ T cells after 10 days of culture. The sequencing used CD4+ T cells from PBMCs cultured with HCoV-229E spike peptides, collected before COVID-19 vaccination. These receptor sequences come from a human donor who received a COVID-19 vaccine.

The J gene is TRBJ2-3, the V gene TRBV9; 7 bases agree with TRBD1. This CDR3 is 15 amino acids long. With V trimmed by 0 bases and J by 8 bases, 9 bases remained unmatched. CDR1 and CDR2 (germline): SGDLS, YYNGEE. CDR3 bases: TGTGCCAGCAGCGTAGTCGGAGTAACAGGGGCTACGCAGTATTTT. It encodes CASSVVGVTGATQYF.

In this sample, this clone turned up a few times. V gene TRBV6-6 combines with J gene TRBJ2-7, with a tentative D call TRBD1 (6 bases). Germline V lookup: CDR1 MNHNY, CDR2 SVGAGI (reference sequence). The V gene lost 2 bases and the J gene lost 5 bases, with 10 bases spanning the gap. CDR3 length equals 13 residues. The CDR3 sequence is CASSYLQGHEQYV. Written as DNA, the CDR3 is TGTGCCAGCAGTTACCTACAGGGCCACGAGCAGTACGTC.

This clone was recorded once. The rearrangement links TRBV7-8 to TRBJ1-1; 7 bases line up with TRBD1. Losses at the gene ends were 5 bases for V and 4 bases for J; bases not matched to a gene: 7. CDR3 size: 14 residues. Germline-derived CDR1 and CDR2 are SGHVS and FQNEAQ. The CDR3 sequence: CASSRGTASTEAFF. The CDR3 nucleotides read TGTGCCAGCAGCCGAGGGACAGCTAGCACTGAAGCTTTCTTT.

V and J are TRBV7-8 and TRBJ1-4, with 7 bases lining up with TRBD1. The germline CDR1 and CDR2 sequences are SGHVS and FQNEAQ. Trimming removed 5 bases from V and 4 bases from J; junction bases left unmatched: 4. The length of the CDR3 is 14 residues. CDR3 loop: CASSLTGNNEKLFF. Written as DNA, the CDR3 is TGTGCCAGCAGCCTGACAGGGAATAATGAAAAACTGTTTTTT. The complete variable domain, with remaining parts taken from reference TRBV7-8 and TRBJ1-4, reads GAGVSQSPRYKVAKRGQDVALRCDPISGHVSLFWYQQALGQGPEFLTYFQNEAQLDKSGLPSDRFFAERPEGSVSTLKIQRTQQEDSAVYLCASSLTGNNEKLFFGSGTQLSVL.

This clone was observed once. This chain uses TRBV7-2 with TRBJ1-4; no clear D gene. V was trimmed by 6 bases and J by 4 bases, leaving 6 bases between them. Germline CDR1 SGHTA, CDR2 FQGNSA. This CDR3 comprises 12 residues. DNA of the CDR3: TGTGCCAGCAGTCGAAGTAATGAAAAACTGTTTTTT. This codes for CASSRSNEKLFF.

In its sample, this clone was seen a few times. This rearrangement joins TRBV2 to TRBJ1-1, with TRBD1 identical over 9 bases. J gave up 3 bases and V 9 bases, and 8 bases lay outside the gene matches. From germline, CDR1 is SNHLY and CDR2 FYNNEI. This CDR3 region has 14 residues. The CDR3 protein is CARGRTGEDTEAFF. The CDR3 coding sequence is TGTGCCAGAGGACGGACAGGGGAGGACACTGAAGCTTTCTTT.

The chain employs TRBV5-1 and TRBJ1-2; D gene uncertain. CDR3 length: 13 residues. The germline gives CDR1 SGHRS, CDR2 YFSETQ. Trimming took off 0 bases at V and 3 bases at J, with 6 bases between the two ends. The CDR3 loop is CASSLVPDYGYTF. For the CDR3, the DNA is TGCGCCAGCAGCTTGGTGCCAGACTATGGCTACACCTTC.

This clone showed up just a few times. The rearrangement uses TRBV5-1 and TRBJ2-2, with D perhaps given as TRBD1 or TRBD2 (6 bases each). V lost 5 bases and J 4 bases, leaving 15 bases between the germline ends. The CDR3 contains 15 residues. Germline V CDR1 and CDR2: SGHRS, YFSETQ. CDR3 sequence (DNA): TGCGCCAGCAGTTTTCGGGGGCCGACCACCGGGGAGCTGTTTTTT. Protein sequence: CASSFRGPTTGELFF.

The V gene is TRBV12-3 or TRBV12-4, the J gene TRBJ2-7; D is unresolved. V was cut by 0 bases and J by 3 bases, with 6 bases left in between. The CDR3 is 13 amino acids. This chain's CDR3 is CASSLAPFYEQYV. CDR3 in DNA: TGTGCCAGCAGTTTAGCGCCATTCTACGAGCAGTACGTC.

CDR3 sequence reads: CASSLDTATGNTIYF. In nucleotides, the CDR3 is TGTGCCAGCAGCTTGGACACAGCTACTGGAAACACCATATATTTT. The chain has TRBV5-5 and TRBJ1-3; D not certain. Per germline, CDR1 SGHKS and CDR2 YYEKEE (reference sequence). Trimming stripped 0 bases from V and 2 bases from J, with 9 bases between. This CDR3 region has 15 residues.

The CDR3 coding sequence is TGTGCCAGCAGGATCATTACCGTGGGGGGGCGGCTACCCACTGAAGCTTTCTTT. Translating gives CASRIITVGGRLPTEAFF. The chain is built from TRBV6-4 and TRBJ1-1, with a tentative D call TRBD1 (6 bases). Deletions cut 6 bases from V and 4 bases from J, with 27 bases between. Germline V lookup: CDR1 MRHNA, CDR2 SNTAGT. There are 18 residues in the CDR3.

V usage is TRBV6-1 and J usage is TRBJ2-7; no reliable D call. The V end was cut by 2 bases, the J end by 3 bases, with 2 bases between. This CDR3 is built from 11 residues. Germline-derived CDR1 and CDR2 are MNHNS and SASEGT. In nucleotides, the CDR3 is TGTGCCAGCAGTGAAAACTACGAGCAGTACGTC. Amino acids: CASSENYEQYV.

This chain links TRBV29-1 with TRBJ2-2; possibly TRBD1 or TRBD2 for D (5 bases each). The CDR3 contains 15 residues. Trimming pared 8 bases from V and 5 bases from J, leaving 21 bases between. CDR1 and CDR2 (germline): SQVTM, ANQGSEA. In DNA form, the CDR3 reads TGCAGCCCCCTTCCGGGGCCCGAAAAGACCGGGGAGCTGTTTTTT. Translated, it gives CSPLPGPEKTGELFF.

DNA of the CDR3: TGTGCCAGTAGTATAAGGCCTAGCGCAGGAGAGACCCAGTACTTC. Translation: CASSIRPSAGETQYF. The chain recombines TRBV19 with TRBJ2-5, with D perhaps TRBD2 (6 bases). V gave up 2 bases and J gave up 4 bases, with 14 bases separating them. The CDR3 consists of 15 residues. Germline lookup yields CDR1 LNHDA and CDR2 SQIVND (reference sequence).

The chain has TRBV7-3 and TRBJ2-2, with 7 bases aligning to TRBD2. CDR1 and CDR2 (germline): SGHTA, FQGTGA. The CDR3 is 16 residues long. Germline trimming cut 6 bases from V and 2 bases from J; bases unmatched to any gene: 9. The DNA of the CDR3 is TGTGCCAGCAGTCTGGGGGGGAAGCAAAACACCGGGGAGCTGTTTTTT. Translated, it gives CASSLGGKQNTGELFF.

The rearrangement links TRBV6-2 or TRBV6-3 to TRBJ1-3; D is uncertain. The CDR3 length is 15 residues. V was pared by 5 bases and J by 0 bases, with 11 bases between. Germline V gene data show CDR1 as MNHEY and CDR2 as SVGEGT. CDR3 amino acids: CASSTDRYSGNTIYF. Here the CDR3 DNA reads TGTGCCAGCAGTACGGACCGATACTCTGGAAACACCATATATTTT.

CDR3 in DNA: TGTGCCAGTAGTATAGTGGGGAGGGCGCAGGGGCATACGCAGTATTTT. This gives the protein CASSIVGRAQGHTQYF. The chain links TRBV19 to TRBJ2-3; TRBD2 might be the D (7 bases). V lost 1 base to trimming and J lost 7 bases, with 18 bases between them. From germline, CDR1 is LNHDA and CDR2 SQIVND (reference sequence). CDR3 size: 16 residues.

The CDR3 protein is CSASRDRGAGGYTF. Here the CDR3 DNA reads TGCAGTGCTAGTAGGGACAGGGGCGCAGGAGGCTACACCTTC. V gene TRBV20-1 combines with J gene TRBJ1-2; TRBD1 agrees at 10 bases. CDR1 is DFQATT, CDR2 SNEGSKA, per germline (reference sequence). V lost 3 bases and J lost 8; bases outside the gene matches: 9. This CDR3 is built from 14 residues.

The V gene is TRBV6-5, the J gene TRBJ1-4; D is perhaps TRBD1 (6 bases). Germline V gene sequence: CDR1 MNHEY, CDR2 SVGAGI. Trimming removed 4 bases at V and 5 bases at J, with 14 bases between. The CDR3 loop spans 15 amino acids. Here the CDR3 DNA reads TGTGCCAGCAGTTTAACAGGGCTTCAAAATGAAAAACTGTTTTTT. This translates into CASSLTGLQNEKLFF.

A few counts support this clone. The chain employs TRBV4-1 and TRBJ1-6; TRBD1 is a possible D gene (5 bases). With 4 bases removed from V and 4 bases from J, the gap between germline ends came to 17 bases. The CDR3 contains 17 residues. Germline loops: CDR1 MGHRA, CDR2 YSYEKL. The CDR3 sequence: CASSLLEGRTYNSPLHF. The CDR3 DNA sequence: TGCGCCAGCAGCCTCTTAGAGGGACGGACTTATAATTCACCCCTCCACTTT.

The J gene is TRBJ1-2, the V gene TRBV2; D gene uncertain. V dropped 8 bases and J dropped 8 bases, with 24 bases sitting between them. CDR3 length: 15 amino acids. Germline values: CDR1 SNHLY, CDR2 FYNNEI. This CDR3 is CASRSLWQAVDGYTF. The CDR3 nucleotides are TGTGCCAGCCGATCCCTTTGGCAGGCTGTGGACGGCTACACCTTC.

In its sample, this clone was seen once. V gene TRBV18 combines with J gene TRBJ1-2; D unclear. With 2 bases removed from V and 8 bases from J, the gap between germline ends came to 18 bases. CDR3 length equals 15 residues. Germline values: CDR1 KGHSH, CDR2 LQKENI. The CDR3 DNA sequence: TGTGCCAGCTCACCATCAAGCCACCCCTTAGAGGGCTACACCTTC. Amino acids: CASSPSSHPLEGYTF.

The chain recombines TRBV19 with TRBJ1-4; 9 nucleotides agree with TRBD1. V gave up 6 bases and J gave up 2 bases; unmatched junction bases: 1. The CDR3 consists of 14 residues. Looked up from germline, CDR1 is LNHDA and CDR2 is SQIVND (reference sequence). DNA for the CDR3: TGTGCCAGTAGCGACAGGGGGACTAATGAAAAACTGTTTTTT. Its translation: CASSDRGTNEKLFF.

This clone was counted once. J is TRBJ2-1 and V is TRBV5-1, with D uncertain. CDR3 length: 15 residues. Trimming cost V 0 bases and J 7 bases, with 14 bases left between them. From germline, CDR1 is SGHRS and CDR2 YFSETQ. The DNA for the CDR3 is TGCGCCAGCAGCTTGGTCCCGGGTTTAAGTAATGAGCAGTTCTTC. As protein: CASSLVPGLSNEQFF.

V usage is TRBV5-1 and J usage is TRBJ1-2, with a tentative D call TRBD1 (6 bases). CDR3 length equals 12 residues. Germline V gene lookup returns CDR1 SGHRS and CDR2 YFSETQ. V was clipped by 2 bases and J by 8 bases, with 10 bases between them. The DNA of the CDR3 is TGCGCCAGCAGCTTTGGGGGGCAGGGCTACACCTTC. Its protein product is CASSFGGQGYTF.

CDR3 residues: CASSLNRDRHNYGYTF. The CDR3, as DNA: TGTGCCAGCAGTTTGAACCGGGACAGGCATAACTATGGCTACACCTTC. This chain links TRBV6-5 with TRBJ1-2; TRBD1 matches at 8 bases. CDR1 is MNHEY, CDR2 SVGAGI, per germline. V shed 4 bases, J shed 1 base, and the junction held 8 bases outside the gene matches. This CDR3 has 16 residues.

The chain employs TRBV20-1 and TRBJ1-5; D might be TRBD1 (5 bases). CDR1 and CDR2 from the germline V gene are DFQATT and SNEGSKA (reference sequence). The CDR3 consists of 14 residues. V gave up 3 bases and J gave up 2 bases, with 11 bases separating them. The CDR3 nucleotides read TGCAGTGCTAGTCGGGGGGAGGGCAATCAGCCCCAGCATTTT. Residues: CSASRGEGNQPQHF.

This clone is labeled as medium-sized. J is TRBJ2-3 and V is TRBV7-2; D is uncertain. CDR3 length: 14 amino acids. Trimming removed 4 bases from V and 2 bases from J, with 10 bases in between. Germline loops: CDR1 SGHTA, CDR2 FQGNSA. CDR3 residues: CASSSYLNTDTQYF. DNA of the CDR3: TGTGCCAGCAGCTCATACCTAAACACAGATACGCAGTATTTT.

This chain links TRBV6-5 with TRBJ2-7, with TRBD2 matching over 8 bases. The V and J ends lost 6 bases and 6 bases, in that order; junction bases with no gene match: 4. There are 12 residues in the CDR3. CDR1 is MNHEY, CDR2 SVGAGI, per germline. CDR3: CASSRGLGEQYV. In DNA, the CDR3 is TGTGCCAGCAGCCGGGGACTAGGCGAGCAGTACGTC.

This clone was counted a single time. The chain recombines TRBV5-6 with TRBJ2-7; TRBD1 aligns across 7 bases. V lost 3 bases to trimming and J lost 6 bases; unmatched junction nucleotides: 12. The germline V gene encodes CDR1 SGHDT and CDR2 YYEEEE. The CDR3 has 15 residues. DNA for the CDR3: TGTGCCAGCAGCTCTAAGGGGGCAGGGACGACCGAGCAGTACGTC. Its translation: CASSSKGAGTTEQYV.

The chain carries TRBV6-2 or TRBV6-3 and TRBJ1-2; the D is unclear. Germline V CDR1 and CDR2: MNHEY, SVGEGT. Trimming removed 4 bases from V and 10 bases from J, with 19 bases in between. The CDR3 is 14 amino acids. CDR3: CASSLSFGGPSYTF. The DNA for the CDR3 is TGTGCCAGCAGTTTGTCTTTCGGTGGCCCCTCCTACACCTTC.